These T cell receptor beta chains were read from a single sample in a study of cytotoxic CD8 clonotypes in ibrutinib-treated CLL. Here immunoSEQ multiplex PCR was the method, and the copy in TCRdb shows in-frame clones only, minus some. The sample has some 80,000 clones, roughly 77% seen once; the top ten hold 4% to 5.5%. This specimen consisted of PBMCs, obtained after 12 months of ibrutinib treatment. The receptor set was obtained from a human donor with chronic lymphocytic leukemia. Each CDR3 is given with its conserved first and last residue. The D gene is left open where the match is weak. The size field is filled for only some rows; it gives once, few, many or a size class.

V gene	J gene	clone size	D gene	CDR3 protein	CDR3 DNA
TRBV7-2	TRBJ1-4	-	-	CASSLGPVEVGEKLFF	TGTGCCAGCAGCTTAGGGCCGGTGGAGGTGGGTGAAAAACTGTTTTTT
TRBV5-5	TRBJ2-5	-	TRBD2	CASSLGVLAGGSQETQYF	TGTGCCAGCAGCTTGGGAGTGCTAGCGGGAGGATCCCAAGAGACCCAGTACTTC
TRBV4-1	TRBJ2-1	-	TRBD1	CASSAREGTEGNEQFF	TGCGCCAGCAGCGCAAGGGAAGGGACAGAGGGCAATGAGCAGTTCTTC
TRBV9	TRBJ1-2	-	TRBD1	CASSVAGGPTYNYGYTF	TGTGCCAGCAGCGTAGCAGGGGGGCCGACATATAACTATGGCTACACCTTC
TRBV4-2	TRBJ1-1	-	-	CASTRPGGNTEAFF	TGTGCCAGCACCCGACCGGGGGGGAACACTGAAGCTTTCTTT
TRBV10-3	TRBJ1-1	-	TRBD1	CAISQNFGTGPEAFF	TGTGCCATCAGCCAAAACTTTGGGACAGGGCCTGAAGCTTTCTTT
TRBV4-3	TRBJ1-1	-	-	CASSQKSTENTEAFF	TGCGCCAGCAGCCAGAAATCGACAGAGAACACTGAAGCTTTCTTT
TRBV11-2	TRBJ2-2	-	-	CASRGAGELFF	TGTGCCAGCAGGGGGGCCGGGGAGCTGTTTTTT
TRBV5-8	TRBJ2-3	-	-	CASSLGWDTQYF	TGTGCCAGCAGCTTGGGGTGGGATACGCAGTATTTT
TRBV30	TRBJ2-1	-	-	CAGRGPGDEQFF	TGTGCCGGGCGGGGACCCGGGGATGAGCAGTTCTTC
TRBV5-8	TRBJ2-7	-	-	CASSLHGTRLEQYF	TGTGCCAGCAGCTTACACGGGACTCGTCTCGAGCAGTACTTC
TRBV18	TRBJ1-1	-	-	CASSPHPGGTEAFF	TGTGCCAGCTCACCCCACCCGGGTGGGACTGAAGCTTTCTTT
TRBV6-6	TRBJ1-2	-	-	CASGDRANYGYTF	TGTGCCAGCGGGGACCGAGCTAACTATGGCTACACCTTC
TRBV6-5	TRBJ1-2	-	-	CASRGRNYGYTF	TGTGCCAGCAGGGGCAGGAACTATGGCTACACCTTC
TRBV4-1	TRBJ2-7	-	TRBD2	CASSPPGGRGSYEQYF	TGCGCCAGCAGCCCCCCCGGCGGGAGGGGATCCTACGAGCAGTACTTC
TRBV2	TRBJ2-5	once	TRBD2	CASGGLEETQYF	TGTGCCAGCGGAGGACTAGAAGAGACCCAGTACTTC
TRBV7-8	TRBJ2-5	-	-	CASSLGPQETQYF	TGTGCCAGCAGCTTGGGGCCACAAGAGACCCAGTACTTC
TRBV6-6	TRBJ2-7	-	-	CASSYSRAYEQYF	TGTGCCAGCAGTTACTCGAGGGCCTACGAGCAGTACTTC
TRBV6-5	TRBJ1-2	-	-	CASSYSREIGYGYTF	TGTGCCAGCAGTTACTCCAGGGAGATTGGCTATGGCTACACCTTC
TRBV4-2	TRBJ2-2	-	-	CASSQDPRVELFF	TGTGCCAGCAGCCAAGATCCACGTGTGGAGCTGTTTTTT
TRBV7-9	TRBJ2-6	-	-	CASSLGLGSGGANVLTF	TGTGCCAGCAGCTTAGGGCTCGGCTCTGGAGGGGCCAACGTCCTGACTTTC
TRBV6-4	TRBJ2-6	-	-	CASSGGSHSGANVLTF	TGTGCCAGCAGTGGCGGGTCCCACTCTGGGGCCAACGTCCTGACTTTC
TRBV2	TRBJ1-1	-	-	CASSQDVNTEAFF	TGTGCCAGCAGCCAGGACGTGAACACTGAAGCTTTCTTT
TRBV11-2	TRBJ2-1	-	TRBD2	CASSPRVAGGGEQFF	TGTGCCAGCAGCCCCCGGGTAGCGGGAGGGGGTGAGCAGTTCTTC
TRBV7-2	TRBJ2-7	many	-	CASSLVGGTYEQYF	TGTGCCAGCAGCTTAGTGGGGGGAACCTACGAGCAGTACTTC
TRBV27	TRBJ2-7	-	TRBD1	CASSLSRGQGAGEQYF	TGTGCCAGCAGTTTATCAAGGGGACAGGGGGCGGGTGAGCAGTACTTC
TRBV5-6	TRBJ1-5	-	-	CASSLAGPDQPQHF	TGTGCCAGCAGCTTGGCCGGGCCGGATCAGCCCCAGCATTTT
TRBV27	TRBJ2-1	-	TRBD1	CASTPGQRYNEQFF	TGTGCCAGCACCCCGGGACAGCGTTACAATGAGCAGTTCTTC
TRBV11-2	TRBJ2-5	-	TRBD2	CASSPASGGWGQETQYF	TGTGCCAGCAGCCCAGCTAGCGGGGGCTGGGGTCAAGAGACCCAGTACTTC
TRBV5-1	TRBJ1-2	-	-	CASSPIVSLAYGYTF	TGCGCCAGCAGCCCCATTGTATCCCTGGCGTATGGCTACACCTTC
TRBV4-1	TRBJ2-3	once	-	CASSGSGILDTQYF	TGCGCCAGCAGCGGTTCCGGTATTTTAGATACGCAGTATTTT
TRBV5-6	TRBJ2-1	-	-	CASSLPGYEQFF	TGTGCCAGCAGCTTGCCAGGATATGAGCAGTTCTTC
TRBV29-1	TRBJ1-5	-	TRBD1	CSVAGQGMDQPQHF	TGCAGCGTCGCGGGACAGGGAATGGATCAGCCCCAGCATTTT
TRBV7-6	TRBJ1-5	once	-	CASKSEVGWGNQPQHF	TGTGCCAGCAAAAGTGAGGTAGGGTGGGGCAATCAGCCCCAGCATTTT
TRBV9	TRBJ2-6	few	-	CASSVGGGSGANVLTF	TGTGCCAGCAGCGTAGGAGGGGGCTCTGGGGCCAACGTCCTGACTTTC
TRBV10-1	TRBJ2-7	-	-	CASTPFERGSYEQYF	TGCGCCAGCACCCCCTTTGAGAGGGGAAGCTACGAGCAGTACTTC
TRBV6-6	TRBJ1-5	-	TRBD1	CASRTRDRDNQPQHF	TGTGCCAGCAGGACCCGGGACAGAGACAATCAGCCCCAGCATTTT
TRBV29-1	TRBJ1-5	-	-	CSVVGQRGSPQHF	TGCAGCGTGGTCGGCCAGAGGGGCAGCCCCCAGCATTTT
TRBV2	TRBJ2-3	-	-	CASTLWLDTQYF	TGTGCCAGCACCCTTTGGTTAGATACGCAGTATTTT
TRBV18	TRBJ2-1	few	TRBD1	CASQTGQKNEQFF	TGTGCCAGCCAAACGGGACAGAAAAATGAGCAGTTCTTC
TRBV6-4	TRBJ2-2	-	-	CASLGRDRNTGELFF	TGTGCCAGCCTCGGGCGGGATAGGAACACCGGGGAGCTGTTTTTT
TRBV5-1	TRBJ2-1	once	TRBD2	CASSLGWLAGDLYEQFF	TGCGCCAGCAGCTTGGGGTGGCTAGCGGGAGATTTGTATGAGCAGTTCTTC
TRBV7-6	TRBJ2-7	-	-	CASSPQGLGSYEQYF	TGTGCCAGCAGCCCCCAGGGCCTGGGCTCCTACGAGCAGTACTTC
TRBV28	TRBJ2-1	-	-	CASSFSPTGYNEQFF	TGTGCCAGCAGTTTTTCCCCGACAGGCTACAATGAGCAGTTCTTC
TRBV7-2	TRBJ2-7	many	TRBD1	CASSPRTGGYEQYF	TGTGCCAGCAGCCCCCGGACAGGGGGGTACGAGCAGTACTTC
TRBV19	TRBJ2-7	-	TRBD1	CASSTGGMYEQYF	TGTGCCAGCTCGACAGGGGGGATGTACGAGCAGTACTTC
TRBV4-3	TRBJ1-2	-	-	CASSQEIGVRVYTF	TGCGCCAGCAGCCAGGAAATCGGGGTCCGGGTCTACACCTTC
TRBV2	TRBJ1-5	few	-	CASMGSPNQPQHF	TGTGCCAGCATGGGCAGCCCCAATCAGCCCCAGCATTTT
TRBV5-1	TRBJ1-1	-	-	CASSLGGNTEAFF	TGCGCCAGCAGCTTGGGCGGGAACACTGAAGCTTTCTTT
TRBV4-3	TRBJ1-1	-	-	CASSQDQGTSQAFF	TGCGCCAGCAGCCAAGATCAGGGGACATCCCAGGCTTTCTTT
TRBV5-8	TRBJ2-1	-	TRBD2	CASTAGRGWGEQFF	TGTGCCAGCACCGCGGGGAGGGGATGGGGCGAACAGTTCTTC
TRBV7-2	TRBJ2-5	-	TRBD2	CASSPGLARETQYF	TGTGCCAGCAGCCCGGGACTAGCCCGGGAGACCCAGTACTTC
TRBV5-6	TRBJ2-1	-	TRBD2	CASSWEGAGGPYNEQFF	TGTGCCAGCAGCTGGGAGGGAGCGGGAGGGCCCTACAATGAGCAGTTCTTC